This entry lists 8 T cell receptor beta chains sequenced from one sample in a study of blood T cell repertoires in COVID-19. The data were produced by immunoSEQ multiplex PCR, yet TCRdb's version contains in-frame clones alone and is incomplete. The sample records 89,000 or so clones, 70% to 85% being singletons. The sequenced sample consisted of peripheral blood. The receptors were sampled from a human donor in a cohort sampled during active COVID-19.

The rearrangement links TRBV6-1 to TRBJ1-1; tentative D call: TRBD1 (5 bases). Germline CDR1 MNHNS, CDR2 SASEGT. This CDR3 contains 12 residues. The ends were cut back, 2 bases at V and 4 bases at J, with 5 bases in the middle. The CDR3 reads CASSEQGTEAFF. The CDR3 DNA reads as TGTGCCAGCAGTGAACAGGGCACTGAAGCTTTCTTT.

The chain uses TRBV20-1 and TRBJ1-2; TRBD1 might be the D (6 bases). The CDR3 consists of 11 residues. The germline gives CDR1 DFQATT, CDR2 SNEGSKA (reference sequence). Deletions cut 1 base from V and 6 bases from J, with 6 bases between. The CDR3 DNA reads TGCAGTGCTAGAGGGGGGCATGGCTACACCTTC. It is translated as CSARGGHGYTF.

The V gene is TRBV6-5, the J gene TRBJ1-2; D is undetermined. Germline assignment: CDR1 MNHEY and CDR2 SVGAGI. The CDR3 contains 16 residues. The V end lost 3 bases, the J end lost 5 bases, and 19 bases lay between the germline ends. The CDR3 spells CASSYSAGQSPYGYTF. CDR3 bases: TGTGCCAGCAGTTATTCCGCGGGTCAGTCCCCTTATGGCTACACCTTC.

The J gene is TRBJ1-2, the V gene TRBV7-9; the match to TRBD1 covers 7 bases. The V segment lost 8 bases and the J segment 10 bases; nucleotides outside the gene matches: 10. CDR1 and CDR2 (germline): SEHNR, FQNEAQ (reference sequence). This CDR3 region has 12 residues. The CDR3 protein is CASGDRAFFYTF. The DNA for the CDR3 is TGTGCCAGCGGTGACAGGGCCTTCTTCTACACCTTC.

This rearrangement joins TRBV7-2 to TRBJ1-2; 7 bases map to TRBD1. With V trimmed by 2 bases and J by 4 bases, 4 bases remained unmatched. The V gene's germline CDR1 is SGHTA and CDR2 FQGNSA. The CDR3 totals 14 residues. DNA of the CDR3: TGTGCCAGCAGCTTAAATCCAGGGGGCTATGGCTACACCTTC. It is translated as CASSLNPGGYGYTF.

The rearrangement uses TRBV7-3 and TRBJ2-3, with unresolved D. Trimming took off 2 bases at V and 6 bases at J, with 6 bases between the two ends. Germline CDR1 is SGHTA and CDR2 is FQGTGA. The CDR3 loop spans 12 amino acids. The CDR3 nucleotides read TGTGCCAGCAGCTTATCAGTGGATACGCAGTATTTT. It encodes CASSLSVDTQYF. Complete variable domain (other parts from reference TRBV7-3 and TRBJ2-3): GAGVSQTPSNKVTEKGKYVELRCDPISGHTALYWYRQSLGQGPEFLIYFQGTGAADDSGLPNDRFFAVRPEGSVSTLKIQRTERGDSAVYLCASSLSVDTQYFGPGTRLTVL.

The V call is TRBV27, the J call TRBJ2-7; tentatively, D is TRBD2 (5 bases). The V end lost 5 bases, the J end lost 4 bases, and 21 bases lay between the germline ends. This CDR3 has 16 amino acids. Germline V gene sequence: CDR1 MNHEY, CDR2 SMNVEV (reference sequence). The CDR3 here is CASSPGYIELGYEQYF. The DNA for the CDR3 is TGTGCCAGCAGTCCGGGGTATATAGAATTGGGGTACGAGCAGTACTTC.

The chain carries TRBV9 and TRBJ1-1, with 8 bases matching TRBD1. J lost 4 bases, V lost 0 bases, and 11 bases had no gene match. This CDR3 has 17 residues. Germline CDR1 is SGDLS and CDR2 is YYNGEE. The CDR3: CASSVDGQGARGTEAFF. CDR3 bases: TGTGCCAGCAGCGTAGACGGCCAGGGGGCGCGAGGCACTGAAGCTTTCTTT.